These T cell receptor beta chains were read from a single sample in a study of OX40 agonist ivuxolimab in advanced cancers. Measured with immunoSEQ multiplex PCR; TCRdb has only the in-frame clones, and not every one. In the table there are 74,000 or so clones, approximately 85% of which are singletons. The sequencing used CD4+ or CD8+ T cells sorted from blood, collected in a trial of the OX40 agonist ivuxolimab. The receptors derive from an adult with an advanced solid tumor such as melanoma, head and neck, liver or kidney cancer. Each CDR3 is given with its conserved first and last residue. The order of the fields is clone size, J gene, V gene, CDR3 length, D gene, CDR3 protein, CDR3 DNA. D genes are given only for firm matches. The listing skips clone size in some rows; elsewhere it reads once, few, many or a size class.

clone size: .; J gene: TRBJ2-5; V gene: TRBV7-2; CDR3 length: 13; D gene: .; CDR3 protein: CASSLGGQETQYF; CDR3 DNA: TGTGCCAGCAGCTTGGGGGGCCAAGAGACCCAGTACTTC
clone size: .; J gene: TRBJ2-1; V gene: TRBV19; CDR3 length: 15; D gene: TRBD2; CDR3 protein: CASSTTLAGYNEQFF; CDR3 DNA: TGTGCCAGTAGTACGACACTAGCGGGGTACAATGAGCAGTTCTTC
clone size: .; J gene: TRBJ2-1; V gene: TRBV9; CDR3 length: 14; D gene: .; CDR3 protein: CASSTNPGFLEQFF; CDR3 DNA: TGTGCCAGCAGCACCAACCCAGGCTTCCTTGAGCAGTTCTTC
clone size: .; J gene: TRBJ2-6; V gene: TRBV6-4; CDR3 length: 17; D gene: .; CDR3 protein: CASSPSVSGSGANVLTF; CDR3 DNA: TGTGCCAGCAGCCCCTCAGTGTCGGGTAGTGGGGCCAACGTCCTGACTTTC
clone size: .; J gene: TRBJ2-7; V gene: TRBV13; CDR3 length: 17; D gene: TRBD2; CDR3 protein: CASSLSQGWTSGYEQYF; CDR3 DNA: TGTGCCAGCAGCCTATCCCAAGGTTGGACTAGCGGTTACGAGCAGTACTTC
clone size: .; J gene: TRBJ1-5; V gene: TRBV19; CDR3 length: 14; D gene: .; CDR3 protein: CASSIDQAGQPQHF; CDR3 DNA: TGTGCCAGTAGTATAGATCAAGCCGGTCAGCCCCAGCATTTT
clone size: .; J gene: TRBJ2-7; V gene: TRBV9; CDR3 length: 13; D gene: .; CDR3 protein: CASSVANPGEQYF; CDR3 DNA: TGTGCCAGCAGCGTAGCTAACCCGGGCGAGCAGTACTTC
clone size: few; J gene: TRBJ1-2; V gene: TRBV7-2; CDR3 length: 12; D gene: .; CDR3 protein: CASSPINYGYTF; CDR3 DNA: TGTGCCAGCAGCCCAATAAACTATGGCTACACCTTC
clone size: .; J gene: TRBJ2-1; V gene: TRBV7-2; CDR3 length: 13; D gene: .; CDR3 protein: CASSARGAGEQFF; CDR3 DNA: TGTGCCAGCAGCGCTAGGGGGGCCGGGGAGCAGTTCTTC
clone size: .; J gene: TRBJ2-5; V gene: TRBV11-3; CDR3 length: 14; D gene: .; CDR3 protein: CASSPGGGQETQYF; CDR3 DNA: TGTGCCAGCAGCCCGGGGGGCGGGCAAGAGACCCAGTACTTC
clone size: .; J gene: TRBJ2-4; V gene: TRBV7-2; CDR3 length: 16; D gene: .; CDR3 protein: CASSPSRAGAKNIQYF; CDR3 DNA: TGTGCCAGCAGCCCCTCTCGCGCGGGGGCCAAAAACATTCAGTACTTC
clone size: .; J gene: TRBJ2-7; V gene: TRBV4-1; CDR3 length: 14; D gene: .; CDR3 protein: CASSRTHGALEQYF; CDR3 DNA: TGCGCCAGCAGTCGGACTCACGGGGCCCTCGAGCAGTACTTC
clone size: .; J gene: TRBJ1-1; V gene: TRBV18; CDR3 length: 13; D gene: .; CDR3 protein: CASSPGQLTEAFF; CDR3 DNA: TGTGCCAGCTCACCAGGGCAGCTCACTGAAGCTTTCTTT
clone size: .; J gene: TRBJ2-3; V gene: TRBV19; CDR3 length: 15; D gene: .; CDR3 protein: CASSPGGVFTDTQYF; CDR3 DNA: TGTGCCAGTAGTCCAGGCGGCGTTTTCACAGATACGCAGTATTTT